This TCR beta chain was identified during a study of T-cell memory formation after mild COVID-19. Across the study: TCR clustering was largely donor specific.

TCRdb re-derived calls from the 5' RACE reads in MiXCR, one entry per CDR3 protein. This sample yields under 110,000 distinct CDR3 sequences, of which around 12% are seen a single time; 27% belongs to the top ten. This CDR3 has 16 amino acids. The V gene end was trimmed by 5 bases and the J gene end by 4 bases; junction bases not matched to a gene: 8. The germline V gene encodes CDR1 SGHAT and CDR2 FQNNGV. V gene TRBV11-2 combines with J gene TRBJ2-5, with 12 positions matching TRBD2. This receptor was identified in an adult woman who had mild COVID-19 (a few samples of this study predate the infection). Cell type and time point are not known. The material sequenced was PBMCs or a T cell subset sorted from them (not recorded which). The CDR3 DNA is TGTGCCAGCAGCGGCCGACTAGCGGGAGCGAGAGAGACCCAGTACTTC. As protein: CASSGRLAGARETQYF.